The T cell receptor (beta chain) under discussion was sequenced for a study of blood T cell repertoires in COVID-19. About the study: COVID-19 samples from acute and convalescent phases originated in the United States, Italy and Spain. T cells, B-cell-depleted T cells, or PBMCs provided the cDNA or gDNA that served as material.

In the authors' workflow: Estimates of nucleated cell counts were drawn from the amplification of reference gene primers. Some clones are missing from TCRdb's copy, which holds only in-frame ones; the method was immunoSEQ multiplex PCR. That table is the source of V, J and clone size, and D and trimming were worked out from the DNA. The sample yields approximately 140,000 clones, roughly 87% seen once. Germline CDR1 reads LGHNA; CDR2 reads YSLEER. This CDR3 has 17 amino acids. Germline trimming cut 3 bases from V and 6 bases from J; bases unmatched to any gene: 13. This clonotype originated in an older woman with active or convalescent COVID-19. The sample comprised peripheral blood. This rearrangement joins TRBV4-3 to TRBJ2-2, with TRBD1 matching 7 bases. The CDR3 DNA reads as TGCGCCAGCAGCCAGAGACACAGGGGACCTTCTCCCGGGGAGCTGTTTTTT. Amino acids: CASSQRHRGPSPGELFF.